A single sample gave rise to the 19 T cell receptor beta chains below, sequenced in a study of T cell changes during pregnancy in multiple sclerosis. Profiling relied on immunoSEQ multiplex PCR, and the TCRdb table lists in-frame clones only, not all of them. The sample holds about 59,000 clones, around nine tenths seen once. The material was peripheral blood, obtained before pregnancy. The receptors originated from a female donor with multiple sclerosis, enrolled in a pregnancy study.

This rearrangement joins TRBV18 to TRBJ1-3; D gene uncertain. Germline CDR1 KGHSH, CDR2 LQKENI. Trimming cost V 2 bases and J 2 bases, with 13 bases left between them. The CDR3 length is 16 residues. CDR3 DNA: TGTGCCAGCTCACCATATCTCGCGGATACTGGAAACACCATATATTTT. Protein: CASSPYLADTGNTIYF.

The CDR3 DNA is TGCGCCAGCAAACGGACAGGGGGCTTGAACACTGAAGCTTTCTTT. It codes for CASKRTGGLNTEAFF. The rearrangement uses TRBV5-1 and TRBJ1-1, with 11 nucleotides matching TRBD1. CDR3 length equals 15 residues. The J segment lost 0 bases and the V segment lost 6 bases, leaving 4 bases of the junction unmatched. CDR1 and CDR2 from the germline V gene are SGHRS and YFSETQ. Supplemented by reference TRBV5-1 and TRBJ1-1, the full variable domain reads KAGVTQTPRYLIKTRGQQVTLSCSPISGHRSVSWYQQTPGQGLQFLFEYFSETQRNKGNFPGRFSGRQFSNSRSEMNVSTLELGDSALYLCASKRTGGLNTEAFFGQGTRLTVV.

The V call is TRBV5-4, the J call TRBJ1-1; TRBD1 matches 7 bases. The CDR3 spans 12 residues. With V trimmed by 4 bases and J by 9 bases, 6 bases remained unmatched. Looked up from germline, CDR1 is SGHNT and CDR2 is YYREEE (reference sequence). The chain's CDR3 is CASSHRDSKAFF. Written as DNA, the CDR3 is TGTGCCAGCAGCCATAGGGACAGCAAAGCTTTCTTT.

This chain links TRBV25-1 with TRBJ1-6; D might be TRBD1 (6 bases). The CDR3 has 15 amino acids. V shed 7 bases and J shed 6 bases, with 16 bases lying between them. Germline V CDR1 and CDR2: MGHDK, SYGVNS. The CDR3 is CASTPHEGVNSPLHF. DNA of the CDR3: TGTGCCAGCACTCCCCACGAGGGGGTTAATTCACCCCTCCACTTT.

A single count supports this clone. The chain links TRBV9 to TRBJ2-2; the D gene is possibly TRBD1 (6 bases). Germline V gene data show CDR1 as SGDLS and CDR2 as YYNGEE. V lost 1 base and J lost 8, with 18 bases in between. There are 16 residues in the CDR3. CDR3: CASSVSSTGWLGELFF. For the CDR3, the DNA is TGTGCCAGCAGCGTATCATCCACAGGGTGGTTAGGGGAGCTGTTTTTT.

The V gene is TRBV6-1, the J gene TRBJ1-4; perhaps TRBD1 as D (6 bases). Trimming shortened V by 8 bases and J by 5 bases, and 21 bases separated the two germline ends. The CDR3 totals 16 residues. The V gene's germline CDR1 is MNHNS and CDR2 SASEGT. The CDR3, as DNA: TGTGCCAGCGGTGCACAGGGAAGGGCTTTCAATGAAAAACTGTTTTTT. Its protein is CASGAQGRAFNEKLFF.

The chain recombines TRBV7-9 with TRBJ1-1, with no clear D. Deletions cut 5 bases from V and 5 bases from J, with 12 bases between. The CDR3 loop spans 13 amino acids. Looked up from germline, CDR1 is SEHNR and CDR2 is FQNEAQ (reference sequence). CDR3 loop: CASSRREGTEAFF. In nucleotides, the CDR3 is TGTGCCAGCAGCCGGCGGGAGGGTACTGAAGCTTTCTTT.

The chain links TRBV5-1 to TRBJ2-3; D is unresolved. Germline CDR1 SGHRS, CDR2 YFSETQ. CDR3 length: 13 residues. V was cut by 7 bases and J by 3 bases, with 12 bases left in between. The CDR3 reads CASGEPGTDTQYF. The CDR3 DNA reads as TGCGCCAGCGGCGAACCAGGTACAGATACGCAGTATTTT.

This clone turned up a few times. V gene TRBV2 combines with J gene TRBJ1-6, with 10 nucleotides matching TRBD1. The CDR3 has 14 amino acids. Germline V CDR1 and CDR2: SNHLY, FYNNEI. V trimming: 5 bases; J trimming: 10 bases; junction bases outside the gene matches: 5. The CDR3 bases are TGTGCCAGCAGTATAGACAGGGGGCAATCACCCCTCCACTTT. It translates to CASSIDRGQSPLHF.

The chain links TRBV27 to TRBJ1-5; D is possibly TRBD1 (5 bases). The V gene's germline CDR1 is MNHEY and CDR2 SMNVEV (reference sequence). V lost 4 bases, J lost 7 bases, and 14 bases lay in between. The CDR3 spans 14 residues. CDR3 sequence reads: CASSSQGVGQPQHF. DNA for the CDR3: TGTGCCAGCAGTTCTCAGGGCGTCGGACAGCCCCAGCATTTT.

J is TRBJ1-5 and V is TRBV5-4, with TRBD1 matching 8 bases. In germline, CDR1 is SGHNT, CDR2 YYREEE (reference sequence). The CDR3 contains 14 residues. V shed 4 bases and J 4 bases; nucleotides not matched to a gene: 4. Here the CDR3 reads CASSPGGGNQPQHF. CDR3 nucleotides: TGTGCCAGCAGCCCAGGGGGCGGGAATCAGCCCCAGCATTTT. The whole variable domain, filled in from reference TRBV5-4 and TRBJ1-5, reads ETGVTQSPTHLIKTRGQQVTLRCSSQSGHNTVSWYQQALGQGPQFIFQYYREEENGRGNFPPRFSGLQFPNYSSELNVNALELDDSALYLCASSPGGGNQPQHFGDGTRLSIL.

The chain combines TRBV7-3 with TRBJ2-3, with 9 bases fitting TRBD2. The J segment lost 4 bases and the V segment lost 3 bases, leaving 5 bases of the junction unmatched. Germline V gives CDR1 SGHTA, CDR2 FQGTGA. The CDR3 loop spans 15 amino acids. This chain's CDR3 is CASSFQGGGADTQYF. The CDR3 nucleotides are TGTGCCAGCAGCTTCCAGGGCGGGGGGGCAGATACGCAGTATTTT.

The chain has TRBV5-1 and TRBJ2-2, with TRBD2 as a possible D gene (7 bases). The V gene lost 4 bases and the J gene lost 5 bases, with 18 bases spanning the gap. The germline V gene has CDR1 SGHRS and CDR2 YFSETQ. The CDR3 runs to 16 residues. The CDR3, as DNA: TGCGCCAGCAGCGTCGGCCTCGGGGGGCCGACCGGGGAGCTGTTTTTT. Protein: CASSVGLGGPTGELFF.

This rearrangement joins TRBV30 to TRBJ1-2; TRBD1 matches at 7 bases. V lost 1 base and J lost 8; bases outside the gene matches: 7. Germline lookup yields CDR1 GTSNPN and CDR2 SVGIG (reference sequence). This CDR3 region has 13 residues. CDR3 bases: TGTGCCTGGAGTGAAGGGGACAGTTTGGGCTACACCTTC. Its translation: CAWSEGDSLGYTF.

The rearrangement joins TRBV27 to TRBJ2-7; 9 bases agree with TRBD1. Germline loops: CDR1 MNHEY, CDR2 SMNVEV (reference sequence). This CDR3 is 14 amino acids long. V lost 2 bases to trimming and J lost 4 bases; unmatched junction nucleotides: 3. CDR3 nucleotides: TGTGCCAGCAGTTTAGGGACAGGGAATTACGAGCAGTACTTC. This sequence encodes CASSLGTGNYEQYF.

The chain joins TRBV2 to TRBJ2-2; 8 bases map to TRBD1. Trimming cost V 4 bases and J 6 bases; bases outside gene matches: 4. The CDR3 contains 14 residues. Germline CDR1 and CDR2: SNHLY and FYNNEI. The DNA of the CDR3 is TGTGCCAGCAGTGTAGACAGGGGTGCCGGGGAGCTGTTTTTT. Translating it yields CASSVDRGAGELFF.

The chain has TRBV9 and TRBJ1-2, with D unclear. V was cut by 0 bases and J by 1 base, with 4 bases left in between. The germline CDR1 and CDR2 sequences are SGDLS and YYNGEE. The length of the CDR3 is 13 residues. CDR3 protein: CASSVDNNYGYTF. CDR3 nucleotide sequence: TGTGCCAGCAGCGTAGACAATAACTATGGCTACACCTTC.

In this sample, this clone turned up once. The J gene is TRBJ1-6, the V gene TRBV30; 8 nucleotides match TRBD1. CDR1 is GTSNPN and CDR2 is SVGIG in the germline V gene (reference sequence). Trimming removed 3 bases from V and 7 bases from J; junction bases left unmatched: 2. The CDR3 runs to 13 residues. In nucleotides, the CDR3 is TGTGCCTGGAGGGACAGGGCCAATTCACCCCTCCACTTT. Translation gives CAWRDRANSPLHF.

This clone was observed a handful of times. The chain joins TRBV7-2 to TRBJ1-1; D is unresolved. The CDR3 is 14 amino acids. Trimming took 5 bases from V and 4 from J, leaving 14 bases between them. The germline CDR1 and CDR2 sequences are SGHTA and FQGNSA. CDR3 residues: CASSPTNGGTEAFF. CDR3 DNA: TGTGCCAGCAGCCCGACTAACGGCGGCACTGAAGCTTTCTTT.